Each of the 19 T cell receptor beta chains below was sequenced from the same sample in a study of blood T cell repertoires in COVID-19. Here immunoSEQ multiplex PCR was the method, and the copy in TCRdb shows in-frame clones only, minus some. This repertoire shows 300,000 to 400,000 clones, under 95% found once; its top ten account for around 3.5%. The sample consisted of peripheral blood. These receptors came from a woman aged 18-29 years who had recovered from COVID-19.

This chain links TRBV5-1 with TRBJ2-1; 11 bases line up with TRBD1. The germline gives CDR1 SGHRS, CDR2 YFSETQ. This CDR3 has 15 residues. With V trimmed by 5 bases and J by 6 bases, 7 bases remained unmatched. As DNA, the CDR3 is TGCGCCAGCAGTGAACCGGGACAGGGGGGCAATGAGCAGTTCTTC. It yields the protein CASSEPGQGGNEQFF. Full variable domain (outside the CDR3, taken from reference TRBV5-1 and TRBJ2-1): KAGVTQTPRYLIKTRGQQVTLSCSPISGHRSVSWYQQTPGQGLQFLFEYFSETQRNKGNFPGRFSGRQFSNSRSEMNVSTLELGDSALYLCASSEPGQGGNEQFFGPGTRLTVL.

The chain links TRBV24-1 to TRBJ2-1; TRBD2 matches at 7 bases. The CDR3 sequence is 17 residues long. J gave up 5 bases and V 3 bases, and 12 bases lay outside the gene matches. Per the germline V gene, CDR1 is KGHDR and CDR2 is SFDVKD. DNA of the CDR3: TGTGCCACCAGTGATGCCACTGGGGGAGGGATCCACAATGAGCAGTTCTTC. As protein: CATSDATGGGIHNEQFF.

The rearrangement joins TRBV7-2 to TRBJ2-7; 7 bases agree with TRBD1. CDR3 length equals 14 residues. With V trimmed by 3 bases and J by 4 bases, 6 bases remained unmatched. The germline CDR1 and CDR2 sequences are SGHTA and FQGNSA. In DNA form, the CDR3 reads TGTGCCAGCAGCTTCGACCCAGGGGGATACGAGCAGTACGTC. Residues: CASSFDPGGYEQYV.

The J gene is TRBJ1-5, the V gene TRBV10-1, with TRBD1 as a possible D gene (5 bases). The CDR3 runs 14 residues. The V and J ends lost 2 bases and 5 bases respectively, with 10 bases between them. Germline V gene lookup returns CDR1 WNHNN and CDR2 SYGVQD (reference sequence). CDR3 sequence reads: CASSEKDKDQPQHF. The CDR3 DNA sequence: TGCGCCAGCAGTGAGAAGGACAAGGATCAGCCCCAGCATTTT.

The J gene is TRBJ2-3, the V gene TRBV6-2 or TRBV6-3, with TRBD2 as a possible D gene (6 bases). Germline CDR1 is MNHEY and CDR2 is SVGEGT. There are 17 residues in the CDR3. V was trimmed by 4 bases and J by 4 bases, leaving 21 bases between them. The CDR3 region has the DNA TGTGCCAGCAGTTCTAGCGTCCCTTTCGGCGGCGCAGATACGCAGTATTTT. Its protein is CASSSSVPFGGADTQYF.

This chain uses TRBV25-1 with TRBJ2-1, with 10 bases identical to TRBD1. The length of the CDR3 is 15 residues. Germline loops: CDR1 MGHDK, CDR2 SYGVNS. The junction had 7 bases not matched to a gene; V was cut back by 5 bases and J by 6 bases. CDR3 sequence reads: CASSLPGTGVNEQFF. The CDR3 nucleotides are TGTGCCAGCAGTCTCCCCGGGACAGGGGTCAATGAGCAGTTCTTC.

V usage is TRBV6-7 and J usage is TRBJ1-2; D call uncertain. TRBV6-7 is an ORF, and what it does is uncertain. The CDR3 contains 13 residues. With 7 bases removed from V and 2 bases from J, the gap between germline ends came to 11 bases. CDR3 in DNA: TGTGCCAGCACCAATCAGAGGAACTATGGCTACACCTTC. It encodes CASTNQRNYGYTF.

This chain uses TRBV4-1 with TRBJ1-2, with a weak D call TRBD1 (6 bases). From germline, CDR1 is MGHRA and CDR2 YSYEKL. Trimming left V 1 base short and J 6 bases short, with 15 bases between. The CDR3 is 15 residues long. The CDR3 reads CASSQGQIQGHGYTF. DNA of the CDR3: TGCGCCAGCAGCCAAGGCCAGATTCAGGGGCATGGCTACACCTTC.

The chain has TRBV6-1 and TRBJ2-7; a weak D match, TRBD2 (5 bases). CDR1 is MNHNS and CDR2 is SASEGT in the germline V gene. V was pared by 1 base and J by 0 bases, with 7 bases between. CDR3 length: 14 residues. The CDR3: CASSEVSGSYEQYV. The CDR3 bases are TGTGCCAGCAGTGAAGTGAGCGGCTCCTACGAGCAGTACGTC.

The chain couples TRBV19 to TRBJ2-2, with TRBD1 identical over 10 bases. Germline V gene lookup returns CDR1 LNHDA and CDR2 SQIVND (reference sequence). V lost 3 bases to trimming and J lost 5 bases; unmatched junction nucleotides: 6. This CDR3 spans 16 amino acids. In DNA form, the CDR3 reads TGTGCCAGTAGTATCCTGGACAGGGGGGAAACCGGGGAGCTGTTTTTT. This codes for CASSILDRGETGELFF.

This chain connects TRBV30 to TRBJ2-3; 8 bases are shared with TRBD2. Per germline, CDR1 GTSNPN and CDR2 SVGIG (reference sequence). The CDR3 consists of 13 residues. J was trimmed by 1 base and V by 6 bases; bases with no gene match: 3. The CDR3 nucleotides are TGTGCCTGCACTAGCGGCGGCACAGATACGCAGTATTTT. It encodes CACTSGGTDTQYF.

This clone was counted once. This chain connects TRBV2 to TRBJ2-4, with TRBD1 matching 7 bases. The CDR3 is 15 residues long. V shed 7 bases and J 0 bases; nucleotides not matched to a gene: 6. Germline loops: CDR1 SNHLY, CDR2 FYNNEI. The CDR3 is CASKGTALAKNIQYF. The CDR3 DNA follows: TGTGCCAGCAAGGGGACAGCCTTAGCCAAAAACATTCAGTACTTC.

The chain joins TRBV11-3 to TRBJ2-6; D may be TRBD1 (5 bases). Germline-derived CDR1 and CDR2 are SGHNT and YENEEA. V gave up 2 bases and J gave up 4 bases, with 12 bases separating them. The CDR3 runs 16 residues. CDR3 nucleotide sequence: TGTGCCAGCAGCTTAACTTGGGGCGCAGGGGCCAACGTCCTGACTTTC. It is translated as CASSLTWGAGANVLTF.

The genes are TRBV19 and TRBJ1-6; possible D gene TRBD1, 5 bases. The V end was cut by 3 bases, the J end by 6 bases, with 9 bases between. Germline CDR1 LNHDA, CDR2 SQIVND (reference sequence). This CDR3 is 14 amino acids long. This CDR3 reads CASSIPGFNSPLHF. The CDR3 DNA sequence: TGTGCCAGTAGTATCCCAGGGTTTAATTCACCCCTCCACTTT.

The chain has TRBV4-1 and TRBJ2-5, with 11 nucleotides matching TRBD1. V lost 1 base to trimming and J lost 7 bases; unmatched junction nucleotides: 8. The CDR3 extends over 16 amino acids. The germline V gene encodes CDR1 MGHRA and CDR2 YSYEKL. The CDR3 sequence: CASSQGTGGPLGTQYF. The CDR3 region has the DNA TGCGCCAGCAGCCAAGGGACAGGGGGCCCCCTTGGGACCCAGTACTTC.

This chain links TRBV9 with TRBJ2-1; 10 bases fit TRBD1. Per the germline V gene, CDR1 is SGDLS and CDR2 is YYNGEE. V gave up 1 base and J gave up 9 bases; unmatched junction bases: 4. This CDR3 has 14 amino acids. CDR3 sequence: CASSVRTGGGEQFF. The CDR3, as DNA: TGTGCCAGCAGCGTAAGGACAGGGGGGGGTGAGCAGTTCTTC.

The chain combines TRBV2 with TRBJ2-1; a weak D match, TRBD2 (7 bases). Germline CDR1 is SNHLY and CDR2 is FYNNEI. This CDR3 region has 17 residues. V was pared by 6 bases and J by 6 bases, with 24 bases between. Written as DNA, the CDR3 is TGTGCCAGCAGAGACCAAATTAGCGGGTTGGGGGCCAATGAGCAGTTCTTC. Translating it yields CASRDQISGLGANEQFF.

V gene TRBV6-2 or TRBV6-3 combines with J gene TRBJ2-3; 8 bases line up with TRBD1. The CDR3 totals 17 residues. Germline values: CDR1 MNHEY, CDR2 SVGEGT. V dropped 4 bases and J dropped 0; count of bases not matched to a gene: 9. The CDR3 is CASSSAGGSTSTDTQYF. The CDR3 nucleotides read TGTGCCAGCAGTTCGGCAGGGGGCTCCACAAGCACAGATACGCAGTATTTT.

The chain uses TRBV2 and TRBJ1-2; D is unclear. This CDR3 region has 14 residues. The germline CDR1 and CDR2 sequences are SNHLY and FYNNEI. Trimming removed 2 bases from V and 6 bases from J, with 13 bases in between. CDR3 loop: CASSENPLGDGYTF. The DNA for the CDR3 is TGTGCCAGCAGTGAAAACCCCCTCGGGGATGGCTACACCTTC.